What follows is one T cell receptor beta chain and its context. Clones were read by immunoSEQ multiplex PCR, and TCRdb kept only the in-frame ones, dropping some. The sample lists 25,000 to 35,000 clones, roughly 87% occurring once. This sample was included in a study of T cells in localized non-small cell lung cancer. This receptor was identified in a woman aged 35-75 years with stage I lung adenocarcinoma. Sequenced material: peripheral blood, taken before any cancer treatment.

In nucleotides, the CDR3 is TGTGCCAGCAGTACCGGGACAGGGAATCAGCCCCAGCATTTT. Protein sequence: CASSTGTGNQPQHF. The chain couples TRBV27 to TRBJ1-5; 9 bases fit TRBD1. The germline V gene has CDR1 MNHEY and CDR2 SMNVEV (reference sequence). Trimming took 5 bases from V and 4 from J; bases not matched to a gene: 3. The CDR3 extends over 14 amino acids.